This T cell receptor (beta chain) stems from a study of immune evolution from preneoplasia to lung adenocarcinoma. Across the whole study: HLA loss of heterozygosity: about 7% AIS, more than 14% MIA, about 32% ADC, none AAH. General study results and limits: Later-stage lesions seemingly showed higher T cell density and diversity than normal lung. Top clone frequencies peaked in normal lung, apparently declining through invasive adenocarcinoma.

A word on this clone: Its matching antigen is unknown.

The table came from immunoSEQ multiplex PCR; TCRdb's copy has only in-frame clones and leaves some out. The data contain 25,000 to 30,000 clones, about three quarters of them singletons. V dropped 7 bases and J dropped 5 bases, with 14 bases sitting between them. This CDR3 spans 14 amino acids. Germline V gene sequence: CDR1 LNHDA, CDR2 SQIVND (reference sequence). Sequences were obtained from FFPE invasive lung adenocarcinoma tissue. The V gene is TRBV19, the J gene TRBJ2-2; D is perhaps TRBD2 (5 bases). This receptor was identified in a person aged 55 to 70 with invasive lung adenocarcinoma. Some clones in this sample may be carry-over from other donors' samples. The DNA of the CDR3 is TGTGCCAGTAAATCGTGGGAGATAACCGGGGAGCTGTTTTTT. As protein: CASKSWEITGELFF.